This passage covers 13 T cell receptor beta chains from one sample sequenced in a study of cytotoxic CD8 clonotypes in ibrutinib-treated CLL. Only in-frame clones appear in the TCRdb table, and some are missing; sequencing was by immunoSEQ multiplex PCR. The sample holds around 70,000 clones, about nine tenths seen once. The source was PBMCs, collected after 12 months of ibrutinib treatment. All receptors derive from a human donor with chronic lymphocytic leukemia.

In this sample, this clone turned up once. The DNA for the CDR3 is TGTGCCAGCAGTGACTCATTAAACACAGATACGCAGTATTTT. Protein sequence: CASSDSLNTDTQYF. The gene calls are TRBV6-1 and TRBJ2-3; no firm D call. Germline assignment: CDR1 MNHNS and CDR2 SASEGT. V lost 3 bases and J 2 bases, leaving 9 bases between the germline ends. CDR3 size: 14 residues.

The V call is TRBV18, the J call TRBJ1-4; D might be TRBD1 (6 bases). CDR3 length: 14 amino acids. V dropped 8 bases and J dropped 2 bases, with 12 bases sitting between them. The germline CDR1 and CDR2 sequences are KGHSH and LQKENI. The CDR3 coding sequence is TGTGCCAGCCGGGCACAGGGTACTAATGAAAAACTGTTTTTT. This encodes CASRAQGTNEKLFF.

The chain recombines TRBV5-1 with TRBJ1-1, with D unclear. CDR1 is SGHRS and CDR2 is YFSETQ in the germline V gene. This CDR3 has 15 residues. V lost 6 bases and J 1 base, leaving 16 bases between the germline ends. The CDR3 here is CASTPGEGPNTEAFF. The CDR3 DNA sequence: TGCGCCAGCACCCCCGGGGAGGGCCCGAACACTGAAGCTTTCTTT.

This clone occurred once. The chain joins TRBV11-2 to TRBJ1-1; D call uncertain. V was cut by 1 base and J by 3 bases, with 9 bases left in between. This CDR3 is built from 14 residues. Germline V gene sequence: CDR1 SGHAT, CDR2 FQNNGV. The CDR3 spells CASSLAGEYTEAFF. The CDR3, as DNA: TGTGCCAGCAGCTTAGCAGGTGAATACACTGAAGCTTTCTTT.

The CDR3 DNA reads as TGTGCCAGCAGCAAAGAGGACCTAAACACCGGGGAGCTGTTTTTT. Encoded protein: CASSKEDLNTGELFF. The chain uses TRBV9 and TRBJ2-2; D ambiguous. The germline gives CDR1 SGDLS, CDR2 YYNGEE. Trimming pared 4 bases from V and 2 bases from J, leaving 12 bases between. The CDR3 sequence is 15 residues long. Using reference TRBV9 and TRBJ2-2 for the parts outside the CDR3, the full variable domain is DSGVTQTPKHLITATGQRVTLRCSPRSGDLSVYWYQQSLDQGLQFLIQYYNGEERAKGNILERFSAQQFPDLHSELNLSSLELGDSALYFCASSKEDLNTGELFFGEGSRLTVL.

The rearrangement joins TRBV5-4 to TRBJ2-1; unclear D gene. V lost 0 bases, J lost 8 bases, and 9 bases lay in between. Germline loops: CDR1 SGHNT, CDR2 YYREEE (reference sequence). CDR3 length equals 13 residues. The CDR3 region has the DNA TGTGCCAGCAGCTTGGTCCGTCTAGATGAGCAGTTCTTC. Its protein product is CASSLVRLDEQFF.

The rearrangement joins TRBV6-5 to TRBJ1-6; D ambiguous. V was shortened by 2 bases and J by 0 bases, with 5 bases between the two germline ends. The CDR3 has 15 residues. Germline V CDR1 and CDR2: MNHEY, SVGAGI. The CDR3 reads CASSYQSSYNSPLHF. In nucleotides, the CDR3 is TGTGCCAGCAGTTACCAGAGCTCCTATAATTCACCCCTCCACTTT.

Only one count was recorded for this clone. This chain links TRBV19 with TRBJ2-7, with D perhaps given as TRBD1 or TRBD2 (5 bases each). Germline CDR1 is LNHDA and CDR2 is SQIVND (reference sequence). CDR3 size: 15 residues. The V end was cut by 3 bases, the J end by 3 bases, with 15 bases between. The CDR3 sequence is CASSMGQGVNYEQYF. The DNA of the CDR3 is TGTGCCAGTAGTATGGGGCAGGGAGTAAACTACGAGCAGTACTTC.

This clone was seen only once. The chain has TRBV11-3 and TRBJ2-1, with TRBD2 matching over 7 bases. This CDR3 has 18 residues. The J segment lost 0 bases and the V segment lost 1 base, leaving 9 bases of the junction unmatched. Per the germline V gene, CDR1 is SGHNT and CDR2 is YENEEA. For the CDR3, the DNA is TGTGCCAGCAGCTTAGTTTACGGGCGGGAGAGCTCCTACAATGAGCAGTTCTTC. It codes for CASSLVYGRESSYNEQFF.

The gene calls are TRBV5-1 and TRBJ2-2; D not certain. Per germline, CDR1 SGHRS and CDR2 YFSETQ. The CDR3 contains 15 residues. V was shortened by 0 bases and J by 7 bases, with 13 bases between the two germline ends. The CDR3 region is CASSLGVKGGGELFF. CDR3 nucleotides: TGCGCCAGCAGCTTGGGGGTAAAAGGTGGCGGGGAGCTGTTTTTT.

The chain has TRBV29-1 and TRBJ2-2; 9 bases are a match to TRBD1. CDR3 length equals 14 residues. J gave up 5 bases and V 4 bases, and 5 bases lay outside the gene matches. CDR1 and CDR2 (germline): SQVTM, ANQGSEA. CDR3 DNA: TGCAGCGTTGGACGGACAGGGGCAACCGGGGAGCTGTTTTTT. This encodes CSVGRTGATGELFF.

The count of this clone is one. The rearrangement links TRBV10-3 to TRBJ2-3; 10 bases line up with TRBD2. Germline V gene lookup returns CDR1 ENHRY and CDR2 SYGVKD. This CDR3 has 13 residues. With V trimmed by 8 bases and J by 6 bases, 5 bases remained unmatched. CDR3 region: CAILKREGDTQYF. DNA of the CDR3: TGTGCCATCTTAAAGCGGGAGGGGGATACGCAGTATTTT.

The V and J genes are TRBV6-5 and TRBJ1-5, with D hard to call. The CDR3 has 15 amino acids. Germline V lookup: CDR1 MNHEY, CDR2 SVGAGI. Trimming left V 5 bases short and J 1 base short, with 12 bases between. The CDR3 here is CASSPDRRSNQPQHF. The CDR3 DNA follows: TGTGCCAGCAGTCCAGACCGGCGGAGCAATCAGCCCCAGCATTTT.